Below, 20 T cell receptor beta chains from the same sample are listed, as sequenced in a study of T cells in Graves' hyperthyroidism and ophthalmopathy. Amplified TCR beta CDR3 regions came from RNA transcripts. A first-round RT-PCR of the TCR CDR3 used the HTBI primer set. TCRdb fed the multiplex PCR reads into MiXCR, producing one record per CDR3 protein. Here the sample spans over 350,000 distinct CDR3 sequences, under 20% being singletons. The source material was blood. Source of these receptors: a man younger than 35 with Graves' ophthalmopathy.

This chain uses TRBV7-8 with TRBJ2-2; D not certain. Trimming cost V 1 base and J 5 bases, with 11 bases left between them. The CDR3 is made up of 15 amino acids. The germline CDR1 and CDR2 sequences are SGHVS and FQNEAQ. The DNA for the CDR3 is TGTGCCAGCAGCTTAGAAGTATGGGTGACCGGGGAGCTGTTTTTT. Translating gives CASSLEVWVTGELFF. Looking up the rest from reference TRBV7-8 and TRBJ2-2 gives the full variable domain: GAGVSQSPRYKVAKRGQDVALRCDPISGHVSLFWYQQALGQGPEFLTYFQNEAQLDKSGLPSDRFFAERPEGSVSTLKIQRTQQEDSAVYLCASSLEVWVTGELFFGEGSRLTVL.

The chain joins TRBV9 to TRBJ2-1, with 12 bases lining up with TRBD2. With 0 bases clipped from V and 3 bases from J, the junction kept 10 bases outside the gene matches. Per germline, CDR1 SGDLS and CDR2 YYNGEE. The CDR3 loop spans 19 amino acids. CDR3 amino acids: CASSVDEGPGLAGYNEQFF. The CDR3 region has the DNA TGTGCCAGCAGCGTAGATGAGGGTCCGGGACTAGCGGGCTACAATGAGCAGTTCTTC.

The gene calls are TRBV18 and TRBJ2-1, with TRBD2 matching 8 bases. Trimming at V came to 5 bases and at J to 14 bases, leaving 8 bases not matched to a gene. Looked up from germline, CDR1 is KGHSH and CDR2 is LQKENI. The CDR3 is 12 amino acids. The CDR3 coding sequence is TGTGCCAGCTCAAACCCCTCCGGGGGGGAGTTCTTC. Translated, it gives CASSNPSGGEFF.

This clonotype was detected many times. The chain has TRBV2 and TRBJ1-2; 9 bases align to TRBD1. This CDR3 is built from 14 residues. Trimming took 7 bases from V and 3 from J; bases not matched to a gene: 6. Germline values: CDR1 SNHLY, CDR2 FYNNEI. CDR3 sequence reads: CASTRDRADYGYTF. CDR3 nucleotide sequence: TGTGCCAGCACCCGGGACAGGGCGGACTATGGCTACACCTTC.

In this sample, this clonotype turned up many times. The chain uses TRBV18 and TRBJ1-1; TRBD1 agrees at 7 bases. In germline, CDR1 is KGHSH, CDR2 LQKENI. CDR3 size: 14 residues. V was clipped by 2 bases and J by 6 bases; unmatched bases: 6. The CDR3 nucleotides read TGTGCCAGCTCACCAGGAGGGGGCGGACCTGAAGCTTTCTTT. Its translation is CASSPGGGGPEAFF. The entire variable domain, with the rest obtained from reference TRBV18 and TRBJ1-1, is as follows: NAGVMQNPRHLVRRRGQEARLRCSPMKGHSHVYWYRQLPEEGLKFMVYLQKENIIDESGMPKERFSAEFPKEGPSILRIQQVVRGDSAAYFCASSPGGGGPEAFFGQGTRLTVV.

V gene TRBV6-2 or TRBV6-3 combines with J gene TRBJ2-1, with 10 bases identical to TRBD1. CDR1 and CDR2 from the germline V gene are MNHEY and SVGEGT. The CDR3 extends over 16 amino acids. V dropped 5 bases and J dropped 8; count of bases not matched to a gene: 12. The CDR3: CASSGRDRGKVDEQFF. In DNA form, the CDR3 reads TGTGCCAGCAGTGGCCGGGACAGGGGCAAGGTGGATGAGCAGTTCTTC.

This clonotype was seen repeatedly, ten times or more. The CDR3 DNA reads TGTGCCAGCAGTGTCGAGGGACATCTCAATCAGCCCCAGCATTTT. Translating gives CASSVEGHLNQPQHF. The chain couples TRBV6-1 to TRBJ1-5, with D maybe TRBD1 (6 bases). Trimming pared 4 bases from V and 3 bases from J, leaving 13 bases between. This CDR3 is built from 15 residues. The germline CDR1 and CDR2 sequences are MNHNS and SASEGT.

V and J are TRBV28 and TRBJ2-5, with 9 bases lining up with TRBD1. CDR3 length equals 14 residues. The V gene end was trimmed by 5 bases and the J gene end by 2 bases; junction bases not matched to a gene: 3. Germline-derived CDR1 and CDR2 are MDHEN and SYDVKM. CDR3 residues: CASSEDRGQETQYF. Written as DNA, the CDR3 is TGTGCCAGCAGTGAAGACAGGGGGCAAGAGACCCAGTACTTC.

In this sample, this clonotype turned up many times. The genes are TRBV5-1 and TRBJ2-3; D assignment may be TRBD1 or TRBD2 (6 bases each). The CDR3 is made up of 13 amino acids. The V end lost 2 bases, the J end lost 6 bases, and 10 bases lay between the germline ends. CDR1 is SGHRS and CDR2 is YFSETQ in the germline V gene. In DNA form, the CDR3 reads TGCGCCAGCAGCTTCGGGGGCTCGGATACGCAGTATTTT. Protein product: CASSFGGSDTQYF.

This clonotype has at least ten counts. V usage is TRBV14 and J usage is TRBJ2-7; a weak D match, TRBD2 (5 bases). Trimming removed 0 bases from V and 4 bases from J, with 16 bases in between. This CDR3 region has 16 residues. Germline V CDR1 and CDR2: SGHDN, FVKESK. This CDR3 reads CASSQDGLPGVYEQYF. CDR3 sequence (DNA): TGTGCCAGCAGCCAAGATGGTCTACCCGGGGTTTACGAGCAGTACTTC.

This clonotype was counted ten times or more. V and J are TRBV24-1 and TRBJ1-1, with D uncertain. CDR3 length: 14 amino acids. Germline-derived CDR1 and CDR2 are KGHDR and SFDVKD. With 5 bases removed from V and 4 bases from J, the gap between germline ends came to 13 bases. CDR3 sequence reads: CATSGGGMGTEAFF. The CDR3 region has the DNA TGTGCCACCAGTGGAGGTGGTATGGGCACTGAAGCTTTCTTT.

This clonotype was observed at least ten times. V gene TRBV2 combines with J gene TRBJ2-7; TRBD2 matches 9 bases. Germline CDR1 SNHLY, CDR2 FYNNEI. Trimming took 5 bases from V and 0 from J; bases not matched to a gene: 2. The CDR3 is 14 residues long. CDR3 DNA sequence: TGTGCCAGCAGTCAACTAGCGGGCTCCTACGAGCAGTACTTC. The encoded protein is CASSQLAGSYEQYF.

This clonotype was picked up a small number of times. This chain joins TRBV9 and TRBJ1-1; D possibly corresponds to TRBD1 (5 bases). Trimming took 3 bases from V and 11 from J, leaving 14 bases between them. The CDR3 runs to 12 residues. Germline loops: CDR1 SGDLS, CDR2 YYNGEE. CDR3 DNA: TGTGCCAGCAGCGCCGGACCGGGGGTGGCTTTCTTT. Amino acids: CASSAGPGVAFF.

This clonotype was seen once. With a much larger clone just one base away, this may be a read error. The V call is TRBV20-1, the J call TRBJ2-7, with 9 bases aligning to TRBD2. This CDR3 has 12 amino acids. CDR1 is DFQATT, CDR2 SNEGSKA, per germline (reference sequence). V gave up 8 bases and J gave up 0 bases; unmatched junction bases: 2. CDR3 sequence reads: CSPAGGSYEQYF. The DNA for the CDR3 is TGCAGTCCAGCGGGGGGCTCCTACGAGCAGTACTTC.

In its sample, this clonotype was seen a few times. This sequence joins TRBV9 and TRBJ2-2, with TRBD2 as a possible D gene (6 bases). Trimming took off 2 bases at V and 6 bases at J, with 11 bases between the two ends. The CDR3 totals 14 residues. Looked up from germline, CDR1 is SGDLS and CDR2 is YYNGEE. CDR3 protein: CASSVGSGAGELFF. CDR3 DNA sequence: TGTGCCAGCAGCGTGGGTAGCGGTGCCGGGGAGCTGTTTTTT.

This clonotype was observed a handful of times. The chain joins TRBV6-1 to TRBJ2-1; no clear D. CDR1 is MNHNS, CDR2 SASEGT, per germline. Trimming shortened V by 1 base and J by 4 bases, and 11 bases separated the two germline ends. This CDR3 is 15 amino acids long. The chain's CDR3 is CASSEGPGAYNEQFF. CDR3 coding DNA: TGTGCCAGCAGTGAAGGGCCGGGTGCATACAATGAGCAGTTCTTC.

This clonotype was picked up many times. The chain employs TRBV12-3 or TRBV12-4 and TRBJ2-7; TRBD1 might be the D (6 bases). V was cut by 5 bases and J by 3 bases, with 14 bases left in between. The CDR3 loop spans 14 amino acids. The CDR3 protein is CASSPGAGVYEQYF. The CDR3 DNA is TGTGCCAGCAGTCCCGGGGCAGGGGTCTACGAGCAGTACTTC.

Turning to this clonotype: Since a much larger clone is just one base distant, this may be a read error. CDR3 bases: TGCGCCGGCAGCCAAGATCGGGATTCACCCCTCCACTTT. This gives the protein CAGSQDRDSPLHF. The J gene is TRBJ1-6, the V gene TRBV4-1; D remains ambiguous. The CDR3 is 13 residues long. Germline V gene lookup returns CDR1 MGHRA and CDR2 YSYEKL.

This clonotype was seen a handful of times. This chain joins TRBV29-1 and TRBJ1-2; 7 positions match TRBD1. Germline assignment: CDR1 SQVTM and CDR2 ANQGSEA. The CDR3 contains 13 residues. V lost 0 bases and J lost 8; bases outside the gene matches: 6. The CDR3 is CSVEDRQGGGYTF. Written as DNA, the CDR3 is TGCAGCGTTGAAGATCGGCAGGGGGGCGGCTACACCTTC.

This sequence joins TRBV2 and TRBJ1-1, with 11 bases lining up with TRBD1. The germline CDR1 and CDR2 sequences are SNHLY and FYNNEI. Trimming removed 1 base from V and 3 bases from J; junction bases left unmatched: 1. The CDR3 runs to 15 residues. CDR3 sequence reads: CASSEGDRGYTEAFF. In DNA, the CDR3 is TGTGCCAGCAGTGAAGGGGACAGGGGGTACACTGAAGCTTTCTTT.